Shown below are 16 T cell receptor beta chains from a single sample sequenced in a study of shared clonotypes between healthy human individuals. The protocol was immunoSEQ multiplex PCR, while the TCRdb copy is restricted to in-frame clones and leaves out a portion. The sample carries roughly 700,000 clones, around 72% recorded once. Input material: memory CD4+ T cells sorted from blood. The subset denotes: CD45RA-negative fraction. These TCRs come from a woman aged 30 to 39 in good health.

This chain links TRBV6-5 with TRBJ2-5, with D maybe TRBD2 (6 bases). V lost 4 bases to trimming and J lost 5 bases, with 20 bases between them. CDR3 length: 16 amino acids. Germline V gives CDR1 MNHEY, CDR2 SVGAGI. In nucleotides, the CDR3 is TGTGCCAGCAGTTCTGAACTAGCAATATCGGGGGAGACCCAGTACTTC. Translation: CASSSELAISGETQYF.

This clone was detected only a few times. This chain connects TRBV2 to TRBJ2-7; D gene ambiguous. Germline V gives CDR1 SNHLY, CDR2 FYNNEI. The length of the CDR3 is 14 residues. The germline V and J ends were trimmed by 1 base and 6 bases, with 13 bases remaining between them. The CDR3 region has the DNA TGTGCCAGCAGTGAAGGCGCGGCCCCCGGCGAGCAGTACTTC. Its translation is CASSEGAAPGEQYF.

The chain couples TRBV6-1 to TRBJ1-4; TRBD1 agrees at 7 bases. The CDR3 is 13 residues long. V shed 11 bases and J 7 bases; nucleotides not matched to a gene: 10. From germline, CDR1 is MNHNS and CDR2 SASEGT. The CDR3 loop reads CASHLDRAEKLFF. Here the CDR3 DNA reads TGTGCCTCACATCTTGACAGGGCTGAAAAACTGTTTTTT.

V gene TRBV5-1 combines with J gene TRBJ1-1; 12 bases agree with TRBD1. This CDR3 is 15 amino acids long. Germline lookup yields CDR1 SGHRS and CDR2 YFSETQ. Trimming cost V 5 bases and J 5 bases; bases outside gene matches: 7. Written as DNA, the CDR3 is TGCGCCAGCAGACGCAGGGACAGGGGGCGGACTGAAGCTTTCTTT. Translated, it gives CASRRRDRGRTEAFF.

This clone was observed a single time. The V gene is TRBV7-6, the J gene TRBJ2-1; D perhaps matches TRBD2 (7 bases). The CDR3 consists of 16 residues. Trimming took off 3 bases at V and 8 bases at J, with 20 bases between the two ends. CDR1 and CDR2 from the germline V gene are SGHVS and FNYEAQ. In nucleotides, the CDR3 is TGTGCCAGCAGCTTTGGGGGGGCCACTACTTTTCATGAGCAGTTCTTC. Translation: CASSFGGATTFHEQFF.

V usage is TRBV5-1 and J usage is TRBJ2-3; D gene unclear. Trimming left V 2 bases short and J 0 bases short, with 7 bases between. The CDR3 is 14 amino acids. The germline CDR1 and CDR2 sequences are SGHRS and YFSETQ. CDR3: CASSLLGSTDTQYF. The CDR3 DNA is TGCGCCAGCAGCTTATTGGGGAGCACAGATACGCAGTATTTT.

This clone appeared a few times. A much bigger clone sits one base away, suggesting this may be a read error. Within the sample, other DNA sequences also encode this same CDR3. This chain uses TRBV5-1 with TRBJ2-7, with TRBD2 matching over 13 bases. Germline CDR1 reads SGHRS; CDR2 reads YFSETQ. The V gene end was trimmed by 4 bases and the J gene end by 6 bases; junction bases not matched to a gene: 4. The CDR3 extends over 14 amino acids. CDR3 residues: CASSPGTSGTEQYF. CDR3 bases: TGCGCCAGCAGCCCAGGGACTAGCGGGACCGAGCAGTACTTC.

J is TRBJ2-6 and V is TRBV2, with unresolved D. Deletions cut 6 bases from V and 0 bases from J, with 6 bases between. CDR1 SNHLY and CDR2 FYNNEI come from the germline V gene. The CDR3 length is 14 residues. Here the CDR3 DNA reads TGTGCCAGCAGACAAATCTCTGGGGCCAACGTCCTGACTTTC. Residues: CASRQISGANVLTF.

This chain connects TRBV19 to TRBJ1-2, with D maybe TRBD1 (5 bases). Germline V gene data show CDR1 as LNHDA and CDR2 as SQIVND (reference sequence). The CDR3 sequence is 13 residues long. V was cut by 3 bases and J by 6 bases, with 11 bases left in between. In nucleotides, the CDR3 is TGTGCCAGTAGTATTCGGATAGGGGATGGCTACACCTTC. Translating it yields CASSIRIGDGYTF.

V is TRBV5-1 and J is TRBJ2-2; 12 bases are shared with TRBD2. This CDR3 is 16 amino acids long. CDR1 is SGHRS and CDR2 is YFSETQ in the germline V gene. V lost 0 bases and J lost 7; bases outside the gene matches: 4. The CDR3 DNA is TGCGCCAGCAGCTTGGCTAGCGGGAGGGCCAACGGGGAGCTGTTTTTT. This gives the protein CASSLASGRANGELFF.

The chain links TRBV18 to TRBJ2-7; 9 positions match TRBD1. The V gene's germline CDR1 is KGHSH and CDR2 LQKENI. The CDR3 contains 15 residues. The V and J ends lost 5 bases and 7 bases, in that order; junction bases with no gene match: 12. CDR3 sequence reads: CASSGPGTGGFEQYF. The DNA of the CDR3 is TGTGCCAGCTCAGGACCCGGCACAGGGGGCTTTGAGCAGTACTTC. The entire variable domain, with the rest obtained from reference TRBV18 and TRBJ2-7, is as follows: NAGVMQNPRHLVRRRGQEARLRCSPMKGHSHVYWYRQLPEEGLKFMVYLQKENIIDESGMPKERFSAEFPKEGPSILRIQQVVRGDSAAYFCASSGPGTGGFEQYFGPGTRLTVT.

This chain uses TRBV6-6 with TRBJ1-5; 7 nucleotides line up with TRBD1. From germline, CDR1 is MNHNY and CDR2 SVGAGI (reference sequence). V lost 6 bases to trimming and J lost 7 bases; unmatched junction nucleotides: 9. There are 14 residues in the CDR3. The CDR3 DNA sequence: TGTGCCAGCAGCTCAGACAGGGCAAGCCAGCCCCAGCATTTT. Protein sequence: CASSSDRASQPQHF.

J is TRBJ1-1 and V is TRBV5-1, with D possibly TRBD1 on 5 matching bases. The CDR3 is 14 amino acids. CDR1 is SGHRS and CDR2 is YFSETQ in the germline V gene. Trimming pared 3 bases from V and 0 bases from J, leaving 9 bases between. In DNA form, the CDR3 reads TGCGCCAGCAGCTGGGACGGCATGAACACTGAAGCTTTCTTT. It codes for CASSWDGMNTEAFF. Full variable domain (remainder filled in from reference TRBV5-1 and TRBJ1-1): KAGVTQTPRYLIKTRGQQVTLSCSPISGHRSVSWYQQTPGQGLQFLFEYFSETQRNKGNFPGRFSGRQFSNSRSEMNVSTLELGDSALYLCASSWDGMNTEAFFGQGTRLTVV.

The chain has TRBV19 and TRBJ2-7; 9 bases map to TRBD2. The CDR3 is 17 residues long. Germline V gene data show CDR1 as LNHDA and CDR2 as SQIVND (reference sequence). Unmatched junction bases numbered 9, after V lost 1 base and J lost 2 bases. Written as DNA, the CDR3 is TGTGCCAGTAGTATAGGAGCGGGAGGCTCCAAAGCCTACGAGCAGTACTTC. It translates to CASSIGAGGSKAYEQYF.

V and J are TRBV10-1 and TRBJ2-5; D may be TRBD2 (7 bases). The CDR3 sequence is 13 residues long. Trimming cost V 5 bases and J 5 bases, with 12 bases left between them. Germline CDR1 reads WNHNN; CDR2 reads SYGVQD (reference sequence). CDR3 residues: CASSPGEGETQYF. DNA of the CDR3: TGCGCCAGCAGTCCAGGGGAGGGGGAGACCCAGTACTTC.

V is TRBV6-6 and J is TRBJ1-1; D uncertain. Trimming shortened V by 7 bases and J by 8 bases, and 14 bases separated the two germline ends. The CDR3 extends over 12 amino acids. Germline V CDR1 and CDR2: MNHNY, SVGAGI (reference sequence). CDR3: CASIKEGIEAFF. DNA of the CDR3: TGTGCCAGCATCAAGGAGGGCATCGAAGCTTTCTTT.